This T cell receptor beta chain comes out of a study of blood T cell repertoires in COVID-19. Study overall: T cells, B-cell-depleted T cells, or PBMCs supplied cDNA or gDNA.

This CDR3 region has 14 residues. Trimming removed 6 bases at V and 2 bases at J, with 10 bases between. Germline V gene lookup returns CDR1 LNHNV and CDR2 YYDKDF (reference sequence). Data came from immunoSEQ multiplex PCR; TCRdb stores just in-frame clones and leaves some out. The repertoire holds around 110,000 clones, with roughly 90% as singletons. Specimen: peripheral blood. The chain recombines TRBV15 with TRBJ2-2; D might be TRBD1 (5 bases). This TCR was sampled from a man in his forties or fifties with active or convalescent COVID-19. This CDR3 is CATRKQGNTGELFF. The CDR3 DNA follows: TGTGCCACCAGGAAGCAGGGAAACACCGGGGAGCTGTTTTTT. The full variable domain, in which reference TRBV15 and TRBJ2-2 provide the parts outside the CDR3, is DAMVIQNPRYQVTQFGKPVTLSCSQTLNHNVMYWYQQKSSQAPKLLFHYYDKDFNNEADTPDNFQSRRPNTSFCFLDIRSPGLGDTAMYLCATRKQGNTGELFFGEGSRLTVL.